One TCR beta chain is described in this entry. Antigen specificity is unknown. Indicated treatment: around 19 received Ad26.COV2.S at low or high dose, single or two shots; roughly 5 received placebo; per-sample allocation not given. Each sample was drawn 63 days after the first injection (of vaccine or placebo). The sample originates from a study of Ad26.COV2.S vaccination and SARS-CoV-2 variants. Study-level findings and limits: Following vaccination, spike-specific CD8+ and CD4+ T cell responses reportedly exhibited substantial breadth. Vaccinees and placebo recipients showed similar non-spike TCR breadth. TCR breadth and depth analyses may have underestimated total T cell responses.

Repertoires were generated with immunoSEQ multiplex PCR, while TCRdb's copy carries only in-frame clones and drops some. The table includes about 680,000 clones, more than 70% detected once. Germline trimming cut 9 bases from V and 5 bases from J; bases unmatched to any gene: 5. CDR1 is MNHEY, CDR2 SMNVEV, per germline (reference sequence). The CDR3 loop spans 13 amino acids. The chain combines TRBV27 with TRBJ2-3; 10 bases align to TRBD2. The TCR sequence derives from a person between 18 and 59 years old who received the Ad26.COV2.S COVID-19 vaccine or a placebo. The source material was peripheral blood, sampled in a trial of Ad26.COV2.S vaccine versus placebo. In nucleotides, the CDR3 is TGTGCCAGTAAGCGGGGGGGCCAAGATACGCAGTATTTT. Translated: CASKRGGQDTQYF.